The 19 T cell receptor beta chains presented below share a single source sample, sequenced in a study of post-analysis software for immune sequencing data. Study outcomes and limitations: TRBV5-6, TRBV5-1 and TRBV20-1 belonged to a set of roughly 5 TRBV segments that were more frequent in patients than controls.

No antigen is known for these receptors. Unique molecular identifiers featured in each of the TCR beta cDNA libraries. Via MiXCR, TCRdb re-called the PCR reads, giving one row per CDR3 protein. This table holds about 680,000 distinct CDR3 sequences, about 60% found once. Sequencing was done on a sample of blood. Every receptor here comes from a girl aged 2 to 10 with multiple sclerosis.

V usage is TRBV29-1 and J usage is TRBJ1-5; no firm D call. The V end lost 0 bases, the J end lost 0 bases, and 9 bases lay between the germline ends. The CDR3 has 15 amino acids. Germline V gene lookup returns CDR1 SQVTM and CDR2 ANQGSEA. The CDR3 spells CSVEDGPGSNQPQHF. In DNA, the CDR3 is TGCAGCGTTGAAGATGGTCCAGGTAGCAATCAGCCCCAGCATTTT. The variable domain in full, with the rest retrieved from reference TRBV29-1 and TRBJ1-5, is SAVISQKPSRDICQRGTSLTIQCQVDSQVTMMFWYRQQPGQSLTLIATANQGSEATYESGFVIDKFPISRPNLTFSTLTVSNMSPEDSSIYLCSVEDGPGSNQPQHFGDGTRLSIL.

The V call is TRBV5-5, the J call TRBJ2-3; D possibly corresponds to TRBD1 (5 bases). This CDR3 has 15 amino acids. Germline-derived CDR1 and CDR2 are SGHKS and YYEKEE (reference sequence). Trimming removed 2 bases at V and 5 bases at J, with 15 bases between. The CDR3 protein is CASSFDSARGDTQYF. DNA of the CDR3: TGTGCCAGCAGCTTCGACAGCGCCCGCGGAGATACGCAGTATTTT. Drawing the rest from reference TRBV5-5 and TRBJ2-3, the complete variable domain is DAGVTQSPTHLIKTRGQQVTLRCSPISGHKSVSWYQQVLGQGPQFIFQYYEKEERGRGNFPDRFSARQFPNYSSELNVNALLLGDSALYLCASSFDSARGDTQYFGPGTRLTVL.

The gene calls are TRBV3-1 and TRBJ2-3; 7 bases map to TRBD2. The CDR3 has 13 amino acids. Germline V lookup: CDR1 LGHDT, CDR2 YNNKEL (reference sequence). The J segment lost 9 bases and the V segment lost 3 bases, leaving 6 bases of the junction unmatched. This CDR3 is CASSQELAGTQYF. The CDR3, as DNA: TGTGCCAGCAGCCAGGAATTAGCGGGCACGCAGTATTTT.

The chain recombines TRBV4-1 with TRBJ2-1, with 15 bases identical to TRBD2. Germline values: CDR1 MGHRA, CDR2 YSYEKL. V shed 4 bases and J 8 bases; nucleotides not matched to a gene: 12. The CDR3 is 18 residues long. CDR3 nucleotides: TGCGCCAGCAGCCTCCTTGCGGGACTAGCGGGAGGAGAGGATGAGCAGTTCTTC. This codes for CASSLLAGLAGGEDEQFF.

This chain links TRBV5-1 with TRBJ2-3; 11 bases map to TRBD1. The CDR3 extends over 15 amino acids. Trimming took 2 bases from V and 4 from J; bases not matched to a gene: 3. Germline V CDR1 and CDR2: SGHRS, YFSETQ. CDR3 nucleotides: TGCGCCAGCAGCTTCAGGACAGGGGGCTCAGATACGCAGTATTTT. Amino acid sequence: CASSFRTGGSDTQYF.

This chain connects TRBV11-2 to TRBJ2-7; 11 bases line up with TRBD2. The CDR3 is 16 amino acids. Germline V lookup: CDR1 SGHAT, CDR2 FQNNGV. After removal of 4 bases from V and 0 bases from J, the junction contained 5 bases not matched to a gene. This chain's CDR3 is CASSSQGLAASYEQYF. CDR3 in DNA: TGTGCCAGCAGCTCACAGGGACTAGCGGCCTCCTACGAGCAGTACTTC.

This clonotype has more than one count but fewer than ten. CDR3 residues: CASSRRLVVAETQYF. CDR3 DNA sequence: TGTGCCAGCAGCCGCAGACTAGTCGTTGCGGAGACCCAGTACTTC. The rearrangement joins TRBV5-6 to TRBJ2-5; tentatively, D is TRBD2 (6 bases). This CDR3 spans 15 amino acids. Germline loops: CDR1 SGHDT, CDR2 YYEEEE. The V gene lost 4 bases and the J gene lost 5 bases, with 18 bases spanning the gap.

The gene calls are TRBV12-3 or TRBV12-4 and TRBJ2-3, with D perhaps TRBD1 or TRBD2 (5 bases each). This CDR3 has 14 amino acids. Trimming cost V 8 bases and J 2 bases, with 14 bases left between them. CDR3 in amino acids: CASGPWGPTDTQYF. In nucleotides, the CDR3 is TGTGCCAGCGGCCCATGGGGACCCACAGATACGCAGTATTTT.

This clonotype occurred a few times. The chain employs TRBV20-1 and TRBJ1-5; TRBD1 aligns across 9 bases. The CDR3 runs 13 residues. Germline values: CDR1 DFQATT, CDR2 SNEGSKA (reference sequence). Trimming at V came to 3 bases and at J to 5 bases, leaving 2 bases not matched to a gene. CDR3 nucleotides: TGCAGTGCTAGGCGACAGGGGGATCAGCCCCAGCATTTT. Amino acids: CSARRQGDQPQHF.

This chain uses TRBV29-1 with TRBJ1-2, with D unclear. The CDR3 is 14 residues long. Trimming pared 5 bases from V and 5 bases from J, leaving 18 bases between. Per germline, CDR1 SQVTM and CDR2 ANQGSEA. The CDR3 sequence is CSVTGRNPPYGYTF. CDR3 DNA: TGCAGCGTTACCGGCAGGAACCCACCTTATGGCTACACCTTC. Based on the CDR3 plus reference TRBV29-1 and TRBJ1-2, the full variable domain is SAVISQKPSRDICQRGTSLTIQCQVDSQVTMMFWYRQQPGQSLTLIATANQGSEATYESGFVIDKFPISRPNLTFSTLTVSNMSPEDSSIYLCSVTGRNPPYGYTFGSGTRLTVV.

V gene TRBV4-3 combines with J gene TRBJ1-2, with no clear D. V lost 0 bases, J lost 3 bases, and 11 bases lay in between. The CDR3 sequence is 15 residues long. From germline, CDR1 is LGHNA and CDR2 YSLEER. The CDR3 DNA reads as TGCGCCAGCAGCCAAGAGAGGCCTTCTGACTATGGCTACACCTTC. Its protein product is CASSQERPSDYGYTF.

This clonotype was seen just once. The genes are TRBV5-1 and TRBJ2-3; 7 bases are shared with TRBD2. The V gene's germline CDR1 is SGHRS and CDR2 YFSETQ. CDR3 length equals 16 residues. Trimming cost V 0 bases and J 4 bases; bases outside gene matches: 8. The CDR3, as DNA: TGCGCCAGCAGCTTGGACGGGGGAGGGAGGCCAGATACGCAGTATTTT. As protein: CASSLDGGGRPDTQYF.

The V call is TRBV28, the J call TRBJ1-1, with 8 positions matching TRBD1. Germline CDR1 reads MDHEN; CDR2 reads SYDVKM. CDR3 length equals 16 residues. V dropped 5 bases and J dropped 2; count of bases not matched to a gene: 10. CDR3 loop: CASSVPGQVINTEAFF. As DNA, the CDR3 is TGTGCCAGCAGTGTCCCGGGACAGGTGATAAACACTGAAGCTTTCTTT.

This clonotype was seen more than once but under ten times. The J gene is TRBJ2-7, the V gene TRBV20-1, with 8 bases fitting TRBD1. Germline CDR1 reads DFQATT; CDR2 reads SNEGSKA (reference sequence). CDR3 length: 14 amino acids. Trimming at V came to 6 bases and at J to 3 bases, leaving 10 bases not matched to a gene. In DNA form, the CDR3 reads TGCAGTGCGCCCTCCGGTGGGACAGGCTACGAGCAGTACTTC. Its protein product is CSAPSGGTGYEQYF.

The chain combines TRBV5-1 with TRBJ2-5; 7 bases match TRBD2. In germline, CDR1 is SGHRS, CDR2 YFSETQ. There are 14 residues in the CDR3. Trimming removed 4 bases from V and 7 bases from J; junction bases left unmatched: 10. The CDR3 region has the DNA TGCGCCAGCAGCGCTGACATACCGGGGGGGACCCAGTACTTC. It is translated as CASSADIPGGTQYF.

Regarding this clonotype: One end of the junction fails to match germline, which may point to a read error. CDR3 coding DNA: TGTGCCGGCAGCGTGCAACTAGGAGGGATCACTGAAGCTTTCTTT. Translated, it gives CAGSVQLGGITEAFF. The V call is TRBV11-2, the J call TRBJ1-1, with D unclear. CDR3 length equals 15 residues. Germline CDR1 reads SGHAT; CDR2 reads FQNNGV.

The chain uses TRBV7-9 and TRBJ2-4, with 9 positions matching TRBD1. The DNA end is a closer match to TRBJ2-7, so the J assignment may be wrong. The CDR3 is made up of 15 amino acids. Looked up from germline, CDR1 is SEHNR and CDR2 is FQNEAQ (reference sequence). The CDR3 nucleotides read TGTGCCAGCAGTTTGGCCGGGACAGGGCTCTACGAGCAGTACTTC. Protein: CASSLAGTGLYEQYF.

CDR3 loop: CAISESPQNNEQFF. The DNA of the CDR3 is TGTGCCATCAGTGAGTCTCCACAGAACAATGAGCAGTTCTTC. The chain combines TRBV10-3 with TRBJ2-1; no definite D call. Germline CDR1 is ENHRY and CDR2 is SYGVKD. V dropped 0 bases and J dropped 5 bases, with 8 bases sitting between them. The CDR3 covers 14 residues.

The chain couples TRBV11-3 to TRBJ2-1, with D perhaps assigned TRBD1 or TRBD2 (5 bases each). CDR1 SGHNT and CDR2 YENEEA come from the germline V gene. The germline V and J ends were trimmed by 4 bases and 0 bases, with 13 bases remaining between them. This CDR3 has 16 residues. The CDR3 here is CASSSGTYSSYNEQFF. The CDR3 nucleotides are TGTGCCAGCAGCTCCGGGACGTATAGCTCCTACAATGAGCAGTTCTTC.